Listed below are T cell receptor beta chains from one sample, sequenced in a study of blood T cell repertoires in COVID-19. Profiling relied on immunoSEQ multiplex PCR, and the TCRdb table lists in-frame clones only, not all of them. The data hold approximately 240,000 clones, with just over 90% observed a single time. The sequencing sample was made of PBMCs or T cells enriched from blood (not recorded which). These receptors all stem from a woman under 30 who had recovered from COVID-19. Both conserved end residues are trimmed from each CDR3.

TRBV6-5	TRBJ1-6	13	ASSYAGDYNSPLH
TRBV5-4	TRBJ2-1	13	ASSHPRGPLNEQF
TRBV7-8	TRBJ2-7	14	ASSSGLAGGLYEQY
TRBV15	TRBJ2-1	15	ATSRDNRGRRSDEQF
TRBV2	TRBJ2-7	8	ASIAYEQY
TRBV6-5	TRBJ1-5	9	ATNSNQPQH
TRBV25-1	TRBJ2-2	13	ASSPSTSGEGELF
TRBV4-1	TRBJ1-1	13	ASSQAPPGNTEAF
TRBV14	TRBJ2-4	14	ASSRTSGRAKNIQY
TRBV11-2	TRBJ2-1	15	ASSPYFPDSPYNEQF
TRBV10-3	TRBJ1-1	14	AISSKSGQGRYEAF
TRBV18	TRBJ2-7	14	ASSTNRGLAGEEQY
TRBV7-7	TRBJ2-1	14	ASSLAAGGAYNEQF
TRBV23-1	TRBJ2-3	17	ASSRESGGPRRSLGTQY
TRBV7-9	TRBJ2-1	10	ASSFGLDEQF
TRBV10-1	TRBJ1-4	12	ASSVGRGDEKLF
TRBV27	TRBJ2-2	13	ASSFQQGNTGELF
TRBV19	TRBJ2-3	13	ASSTGQGNTDTQY
TRBV2	TRBJ1-4	13	ASSWTAATNEKLF
TRBV6-6	TRBJ1-5	11	ASSYSDIQPQH
TRBV28	TRBJ1-5	12	ASSFRTLNQPQH
TRBV27	TRBJ1-2	14	ASSSLAQGLNYGYT
TRBV5-5	TRBJ2-7	12	ASSLRRSLYEQY
TRBV15	TRBJ1-5	12	ATSIHRGLQPQH
TRBV29-1	TRBJ1-1	11	SVELPTDTEAF
TRBV24-1	TRBJ2-5	13	ATSDPDRTPETQY
TRBV28	TRBJ1-5	13	ASSPGQGQSQPQH
TRBV5-4	TRBJ1-2	11	ASSFFGGRGYT
TRBV4-1	TRBJ2-7	13	ASSLRTGERGEQY
TRBV25-1	TRBJ2-5	9	ASSLQETQY
TRBV12-3/TRBV12-4	TRBJ2-7	10	ASAHSSYEQY
TRBV11-2	TRBJ2-2	13	ASSLAGANTGELF
TRBV7-8	TRBJ2-5	11	ASSHRGQETQY
TRBV3-1/TRBV3-2	TRBJ1-3	14	ASSPPRGMKGNTIY
TRBV24-1	TRBJ2-5	14	ATSDSGTVGQETQY
TRBV5-1	TRBJ1-5	13	ASSLWGESNQPQH
TRBV2	TRBJ1-5	13	ASRSGTGVNQPQH
TRBV2	TRBJ1-1	14	ASSVTGKGGDTEAF
TRBV28	TRBJ2-1	11	ASTYLDRGSQF
TRBV18	TRBJ1-4	13	ASSPGGTHREKLF
TRBV4-1	TRBJ1-3	13	ASRHIADSGNTIY
TRBV3-1/TRBV3-2	TRBJ2-7	11	ASSHRGAYEQY
TRBV11-2	TRBJ1-2	12	ASSPGQGAYGYT
TRBV6-1	TRBJ1-2	11	ASSERPLTGYT
TRBV7-2	TRBJ1-3	14	ASSLGPHRVGNTIY
TRBV11-2	TRBJ2-1	11	ASSSRRDNEQF
TRBV10-3	TRBJ2-3	14	AISERGHLLTDTQY
TRBV28	TRBJ1-2	15	ASSSSGQGGNLAGYT